The 9 T cell receptor beta chains given below trace back to one sample, sequenced in a study of shared T cell receptors in the human thymus. TCRdb's copy holds only in-frame clones and misses some; the assay was immunoSEQ multiplex PCR. The table records 63,000 or so clones, about 95% of them present only once. Sequenced sample: thymocytes. These receptors all come from a human donor.

V and J are TRBV6-1 and TRBJ2-1; TRBD1 is a possible D gene (5 bases). In germline, CDR1 is MNHNS, CDR2 SASEGT. V dropped 1 base and J dropped 2 bases, with 18 bases sitting between them. The CDR3 spans 18 residues. The CDR3 bases are TGTGCCAGCAGTGAAGGGGGCACCCGACAGAGGACCTACAATGAGCAGTTCTTC. Residues: CASSEGGTRQRTYNEQFF.

CDR3 DNA sequence: TGTGCCAGCCGGAACTCGGGGGGACCCTTCATGAACACTGAAGCTTTCTTT. Translated: CASRNSGGPFMNTEAFF. This sequence joins TRBV18 and TRBJ1-1, with TRBD1 as a possible D gene (5 bases). V shed 8 bases and J shed 0 bases, with 22 bases lying between them. Per the germline V gene, CDR1 is KGHSH and CDR2 is LQKENI. The length of the CDR3 is 17 residues.

This clone was seen only once. The V gene is TRBV5-6, the J gene TRBJ2-5, with D possibly matching TRBD2 (6 bases). V was clipped by 4 bases and J by 2 bases, with 18 bases between them. The V gene's germline CDR1 is SGHDT and CDR2 YYEEEE. This CDR3 comprises 16 residues. This chain's CDR3 is CASSRRVEVWQETQYF. The CDR3 bases are TGTGCCAGCAGCAGGAGGGTCGAGGTTTGGCAAGAGACCCAGTACTTC.

In nucleotides, the CDR3 is TGTGCCAGCAGCCTGGACAGGAGTAGCTCCTACGAGCAGTACTTC. Amino acid sequence: CASSLDRSSSYEQYF. V gene TRBV5-4 combines with J gene TRBJ2-7, with TRBD1 matching over 7 bases. V was clipped by 4 bases and J by 0 bases; unmatched bases: 7. Germline V gene sequence: CDR1 SGHNT, CDR2 YYREEE (reference sequence). The CDR3 has 15 residues.

The V and J genes are TRBV28 and TRBJ2-7, with 7 bases that match TRBD2. V lost 3 bases and J lost 2; bases outside the gene matches: 7. CDR3 length: 15 residues. Germline V CDR1 and CDR2: MDHEN, SYDVKM. CDR3 in DNA: TGTGCCAGCAGTTTTGGGGGGAGGGTCCCCTACGAGCAGTACTTC. Translated, it gives CASSFGGRVPYEQYF. The variable domain in full, with the rest retrieved from reference TRBV28 and TRBJ2-7, is DVKVTQSSRYLVKRTGEKVFLECVQDMDHENMFWYRQDPGLGLRLIYFSYDVKMKEKGDIPEGYSVSREKKERFSLILESASTNQTSMYLCASSFGGRVPYEQYFGPGTRLTVT.

J is TRBJ1-5 and V is TRBV4-2, with 8 bases aligning to TRBD1. Germline values: CDR1 LGHNA, CDR2 YNFKEQ. This CDR3 comprises 21 residues. Unmatched junction bases numbered 19, after V lost 1 base and J lost 2 bases. The chain's CDR3 is CASSQVVSVRGRFMGNQPQHF. The CDR3 DNA reads as TGTGCCAGCAGCCAAGTAGTATCGGTCAGGGGGCGGTTTATGGGCAATCAGCCCCAGCATTTT.

The chain joins TRBV9 to TRBJ2-7; possibly TRBD2 for D (6 bases). This CDR3 is built from 12 residues. With 4 bases removed from V and 5 bases from J, the gap between germline ends came to 10 bases. Germline loops: CDR1 SGDLS, CDR2 YYNGEE. CDR3 nucleotides: TGTGCCAGCAGCCCCGGGGAGGACGAGCAGTACTTC. This translates into CASSPGEDEQYF. The full variable domain, completed using reference TRBV9 and TRBJ2-7, is DSGVTQTPKHLITATGQRVTLRCSPRSGDLSVYWYQQSLDQGLQFLIQYYNGEERAKGNILERFSAQQFPDLHSELNLSSLELGDSALYFCASSPGEDEQYFGPGTRLTVT.

The chain joins TRBV5-1 to TRBJ2-7; D remains unclear. V was shortened by 2 bases and J by 6 bases, with 12 bases between the two germline ends. Germline V gives CDR1 SGHRS, CDR2 YFSETQ. CDR3 length: 13 residues. The CDR3 protein is CASSFGCSGEQYF. DNA for the CDR3: TGCGCCAGCAGCTTTGGATGTTCCGGCGAGCAGTACTTC.

Of note for this clone: One junction end disagrees with the germline gene, perhaps due to a read error. The genes are TRBV18 and TRBJ2-5, with D hard to call. Germline CDR1 is KGHSH and CDR2 is LQKENI. The CDR3 length is 14 residues. The CDR3 coding sequence is TGTGCCAGCTCACCACCGTTCCGCCAAGGGACCCAGTACTTC. This gives the protein CASSPPFRQGTQYF.